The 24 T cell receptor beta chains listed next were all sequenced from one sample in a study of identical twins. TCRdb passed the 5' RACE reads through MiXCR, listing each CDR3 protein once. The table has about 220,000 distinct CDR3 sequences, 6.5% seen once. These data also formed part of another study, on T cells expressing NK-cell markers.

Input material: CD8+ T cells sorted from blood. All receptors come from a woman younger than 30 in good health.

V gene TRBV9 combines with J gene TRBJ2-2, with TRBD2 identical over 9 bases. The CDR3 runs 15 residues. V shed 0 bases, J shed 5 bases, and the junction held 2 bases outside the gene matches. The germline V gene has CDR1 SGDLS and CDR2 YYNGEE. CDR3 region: CASSVGTSVTGELFF. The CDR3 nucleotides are TGTGCCAGCAGCGTAGGGACTAGCGTTACCGGGGAGCTGTTTTTT.

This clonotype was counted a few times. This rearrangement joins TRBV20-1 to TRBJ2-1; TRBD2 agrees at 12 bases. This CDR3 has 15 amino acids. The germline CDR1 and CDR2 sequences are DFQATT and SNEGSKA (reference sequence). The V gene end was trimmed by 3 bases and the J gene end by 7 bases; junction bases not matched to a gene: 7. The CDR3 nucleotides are TGCAGTGCTAGCCCGACTAGCGGGGGAACTAATGAGCAGTTCTTC. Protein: CSASPTSGGTNEQFF.

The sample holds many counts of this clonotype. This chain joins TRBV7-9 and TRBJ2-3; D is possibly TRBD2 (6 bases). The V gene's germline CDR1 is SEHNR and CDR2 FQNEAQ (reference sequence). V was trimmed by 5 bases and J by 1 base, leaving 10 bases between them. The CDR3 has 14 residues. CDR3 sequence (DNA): TGTGCCAGCAGCCCGCGGAGGGGCACAGATACGCAGTATTTT. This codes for CASSPRRGTDTQYF.

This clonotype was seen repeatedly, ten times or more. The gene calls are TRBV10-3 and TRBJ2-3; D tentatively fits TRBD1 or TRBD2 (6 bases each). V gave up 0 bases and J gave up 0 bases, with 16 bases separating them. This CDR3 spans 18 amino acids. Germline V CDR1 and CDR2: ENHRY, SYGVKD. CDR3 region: CAISESSRGARSTDTQYF. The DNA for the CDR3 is TGTGCCATCAGTGAGTCGAGTAGGGGGGCGCGGAGCACAGATACGCAGTATTTT.

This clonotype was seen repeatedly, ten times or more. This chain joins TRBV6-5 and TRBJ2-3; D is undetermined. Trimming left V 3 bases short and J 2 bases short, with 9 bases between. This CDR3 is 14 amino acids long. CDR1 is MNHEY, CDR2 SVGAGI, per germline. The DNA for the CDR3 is TGTGCCAGCAGTTATGAGCGTTTCACAGATACGCAGTATTTT. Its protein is CASSYERFTDTQYF.

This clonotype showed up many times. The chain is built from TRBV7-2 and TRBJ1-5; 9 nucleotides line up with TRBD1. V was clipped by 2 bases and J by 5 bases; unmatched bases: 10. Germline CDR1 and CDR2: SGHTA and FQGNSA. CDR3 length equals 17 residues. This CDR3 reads CASSLSFSRDRDQPQHF. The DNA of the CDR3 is TGTGCCAGCAGCTTATCCTTCTCGCGGGACAGGGATCAGCCCCAGCATTTT. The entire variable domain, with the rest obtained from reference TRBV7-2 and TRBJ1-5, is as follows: GAGVSQSPSNKVTEKGKDVELRCDPISGHTALYWYRQSLGQGLEFLIYFQGNSAPDKSGLPSDRFSAERTGGSVSTLTIQRTQQEDSAVYLCASSLSFSRDRDQPQHFGDGTRLSIL.

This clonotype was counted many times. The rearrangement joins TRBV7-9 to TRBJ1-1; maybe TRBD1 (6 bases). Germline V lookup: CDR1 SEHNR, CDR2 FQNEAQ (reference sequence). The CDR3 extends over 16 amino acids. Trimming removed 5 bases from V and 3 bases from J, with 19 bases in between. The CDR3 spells CASSPPKGGLDTEAFF. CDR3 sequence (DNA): TGTGCCAGCAGCCCCCCAAAGGGGGGGCTGGACACTGAAGCTTTCTTT. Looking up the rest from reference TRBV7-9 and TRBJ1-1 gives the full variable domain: DTGVSQNPRHKITKRGQNVTFRCDPISEHNRLYWYRQTLGQGPEFLTYFQNEAQLEKSRLLSDRFSAERPKGSFSTLEIQRTEQGDSAMYLCASSPPKGGLDTEAFFGQGTRLTVV.

The CDR3 DNA follows: TGCGCCAGCAGCCCGGGCCCTGGGAGAGAAAAACTGTTTTTT. Translating gives CASSPGPGREKLFF. The rearrangement links TRBV5-1 to TRBJ1-4; D uncertain. CDR3 length: 14 residues. The germline CDR1 and CDR2 sequences are SGHRS and YFSETQ. The ends were cut back, 4 bases at V and 8 bases at J, with 15 bases in the middle.

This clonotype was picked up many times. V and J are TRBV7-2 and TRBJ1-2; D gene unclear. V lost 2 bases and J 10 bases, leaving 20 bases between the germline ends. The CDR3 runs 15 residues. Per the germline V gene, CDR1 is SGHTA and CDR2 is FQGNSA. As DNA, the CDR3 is TGTGCCAGCAGCTTATCGATAGGGAACCAACTGGACTACACCTTC. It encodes CASSLSIGNQLDYTF. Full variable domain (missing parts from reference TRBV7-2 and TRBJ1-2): GAGVSQSPSNKVTEKGKDVELRCDPISGHTALYWYRQSLGQGLEFLIYFQGNSAPDKSGLPSDRFSAERTGGSVSTLTIQRTQQEDSAVYLCASSLSIGNQLDYTFGSGTRLTVV.

CDR3 nucleotides: TGTGCCAGCAGATCTGGGCTTAGGCAGCCCCAGCATTTT. Protein: CASRSGLRQPQHF. This chain joins TRBV2 and TRBJ1-5; D remains ambiguous. The V end was cut by 6 bases, the J end by 7 bases, with 13 bases between. Germline-derived CDR1 and CDR2 are SNHLY and FYNNEI. This CDR3 contains 13 residues.

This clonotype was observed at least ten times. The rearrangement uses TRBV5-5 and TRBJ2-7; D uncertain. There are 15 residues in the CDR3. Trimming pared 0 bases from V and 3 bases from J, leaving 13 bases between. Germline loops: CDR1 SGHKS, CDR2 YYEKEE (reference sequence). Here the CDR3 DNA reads TGTGCCAGCAGCTTGGATTTAGGAGTACTCTACGAGCAGTACTTC. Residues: CASSLDLGVLYEQYF. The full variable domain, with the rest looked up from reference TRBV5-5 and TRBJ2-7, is DAGVTQSPTHLIKTRGQQVTLRCSPISGHKSVSWYQQVLGQGPQFIFQYYEKEERGRGNFPDRFSARQFPNYSSELNVNALLLGDSALYLCASSLDLGVLYEQYFGPGTRLTVT.

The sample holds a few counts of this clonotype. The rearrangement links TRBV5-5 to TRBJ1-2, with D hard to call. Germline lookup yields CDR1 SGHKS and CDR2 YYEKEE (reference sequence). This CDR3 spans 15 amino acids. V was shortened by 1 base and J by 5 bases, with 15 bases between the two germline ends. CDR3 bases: TGTGCCAGCAGCTTGAGGCCCGACCTAAAGTATGGCTACACCTTC. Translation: CASSLRPDLKYGYTF. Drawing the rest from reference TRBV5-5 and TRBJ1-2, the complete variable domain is DAGVTQSPTHLIKTRGQQVTLRCSPISGHKSVSWYQQVLGQGPQFIFQYYEKEERGRGNFPDRFSARQFPNYSSELNVNALLLGDSALYLCASSLRPDLKYGYTFGSGTRLTVV.

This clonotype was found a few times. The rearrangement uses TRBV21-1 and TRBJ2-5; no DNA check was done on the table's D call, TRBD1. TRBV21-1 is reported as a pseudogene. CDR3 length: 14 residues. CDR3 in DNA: TGTGCCAGCAGCAAAGAGGCGGGACGCGAGACCCAGTACTTC. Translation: CASSKEAGRETQYF.

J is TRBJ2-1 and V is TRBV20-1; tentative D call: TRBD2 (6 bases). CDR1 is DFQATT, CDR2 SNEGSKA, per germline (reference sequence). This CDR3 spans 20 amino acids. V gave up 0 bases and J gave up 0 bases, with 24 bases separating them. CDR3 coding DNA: TGCAGTGCTAGAGAAACGGCGGGACTTGGCCGCTGGAGCTCCTACAATGAGCAGTTCTTC. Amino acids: CSARETAGLGRWSSYNEQFF.

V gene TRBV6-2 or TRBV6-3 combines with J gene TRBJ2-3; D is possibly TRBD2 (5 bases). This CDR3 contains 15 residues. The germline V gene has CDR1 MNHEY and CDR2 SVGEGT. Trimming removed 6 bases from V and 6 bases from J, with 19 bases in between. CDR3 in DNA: TGTGCCAGCAGCGCAGGACTGTACAGTCGGGATACGCAGTATTTT. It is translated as CASSAGLYSRDTQYF.

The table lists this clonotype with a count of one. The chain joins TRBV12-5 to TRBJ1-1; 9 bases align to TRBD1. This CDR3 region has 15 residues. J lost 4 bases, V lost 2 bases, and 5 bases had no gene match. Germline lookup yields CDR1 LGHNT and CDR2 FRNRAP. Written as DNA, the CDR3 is TGTGCTAGTGGTTTGACCGGGACAGGGCGCACTGAAGCTTTCTTT. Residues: CASGLTGTGRTEAFF.

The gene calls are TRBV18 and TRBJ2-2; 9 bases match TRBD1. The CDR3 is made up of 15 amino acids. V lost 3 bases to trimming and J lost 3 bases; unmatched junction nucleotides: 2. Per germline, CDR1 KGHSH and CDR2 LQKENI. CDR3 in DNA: TGTGCCAGCTCACCTTGGACAGGGGACACCGGGGAGCTGTTTTTT. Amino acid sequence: CASSPWTGDTGELFF. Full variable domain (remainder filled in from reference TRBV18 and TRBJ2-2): NAGVMQNPRHLVRRRGQEARLRCSPMKGHSHVYWYRQLPEEGLKFMVYLQKENIIDESGMPKERFSAEFPKEGPSILRIQQVVRGDSAAYFCASSPWTGDTGELFFGEGSRLTVL.

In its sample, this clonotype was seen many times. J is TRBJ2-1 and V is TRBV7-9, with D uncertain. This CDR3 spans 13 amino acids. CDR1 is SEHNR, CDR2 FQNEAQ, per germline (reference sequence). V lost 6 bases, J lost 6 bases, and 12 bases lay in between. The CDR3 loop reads CASRRQVVNEQFF. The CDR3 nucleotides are TGTGCCAGCAGGAGACAAGTAGTCAATGAGCAGTTCTTC.

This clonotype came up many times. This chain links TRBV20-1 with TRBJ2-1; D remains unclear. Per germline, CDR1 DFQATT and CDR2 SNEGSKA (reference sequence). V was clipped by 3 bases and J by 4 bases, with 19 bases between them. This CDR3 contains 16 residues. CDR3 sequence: CSASIVGLIPYNEQFF. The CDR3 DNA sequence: TGCAGTGCTAGCATTGTCGGGCTCATTCCTTACAATGAGCAGTTCTTC.

The CDR3 loop is CASSRHQGVQETQYF. CDR3 nucleotide sequence: TGTGCCAGCAGCCGACATCAAGGGGTCCAAGAGACCCAGTACTTC. V is TRBV6-2 or TRBV6-3 and J is TRBJ2-5, with D maybe TRBD1 (5 bases). CDR1 is MNHEY and CDR2 is SVGEGT in the germline V gene. V was pared by 6 bases and J by 1 base, with 15 bases between. There are 15 residues in the CDR3.

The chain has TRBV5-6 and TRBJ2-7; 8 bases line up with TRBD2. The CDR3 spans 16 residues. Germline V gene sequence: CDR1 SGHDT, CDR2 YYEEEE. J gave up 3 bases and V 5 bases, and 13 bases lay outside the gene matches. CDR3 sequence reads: CASSTRSSGIFYEQYF. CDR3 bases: TGTGCCAGCAGTACCCGGAGTAGCGGGATATTCTACGAGCAGTACTTC.

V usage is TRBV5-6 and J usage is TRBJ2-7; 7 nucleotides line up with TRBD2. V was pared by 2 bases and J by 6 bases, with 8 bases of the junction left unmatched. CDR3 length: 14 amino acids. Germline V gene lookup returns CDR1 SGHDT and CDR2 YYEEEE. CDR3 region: CASSFGRTLREQYF. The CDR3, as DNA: TGTGCCAGCAGCTTCGGGAGGACCTTACGCGAGCAGTACTTC.

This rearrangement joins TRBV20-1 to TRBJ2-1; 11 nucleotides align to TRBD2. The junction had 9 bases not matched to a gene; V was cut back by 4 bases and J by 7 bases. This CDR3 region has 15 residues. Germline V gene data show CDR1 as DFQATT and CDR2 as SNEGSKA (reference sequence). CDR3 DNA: TGCAGTGCTACACAACTAGCGGGAGCGGGGAATGAGCAGTTCTTC. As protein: CSATQLAGAGNEQFF.

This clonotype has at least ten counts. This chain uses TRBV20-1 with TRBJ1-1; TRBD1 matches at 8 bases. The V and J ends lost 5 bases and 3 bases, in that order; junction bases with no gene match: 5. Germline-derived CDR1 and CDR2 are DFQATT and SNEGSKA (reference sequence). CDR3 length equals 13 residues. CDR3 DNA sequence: TGCAGTGCTTCCGGGACAGGCCACACTGAAGCTTTCTTT. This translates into CSASGTGHTEAFF.